Listed below are T cell receptor beta chains from one sample, sequenced in a study of T cells in localized non-small cell lung cancer. The method was immunoSEQ multiplex PCR; TCRdb's version includes in-frame clones alone and lacks a portion of them. The table lists around 15,000 clones, approximately 85% of them singletons, with approximately 24% in the top ten. The specimen comprised peripheral blood, sampled before any cancer treatment. These receptor sequences come from a female donor older than 55 with stage I squamous cell lung carcinoma. Each CDR3 is given with its conserved first and last residue. D genes are given only for firm matches. Clone size appears in some rows only: once, few, many, or a class for an expanded clone.

>NA|TRBV12-5|NA|TRBJ1-5
CASGPSSSNQPQHF
TGTGCTAGTGGTCCCTCCTCCAGCAATCAGCCCCAGCATTTT
>NA|TRBV4-1|TRBD2|TRBJ2-4
CASSPGLAGKNIQYF
TGCGCCAGCAGCCCGGGACTAGCGGGTAAAAACATTCAGTACTTC
>NA|TRBV7-2|NA|TRBJ2-1
CASSLATVSYNEQFF
TGTGCCAGCAGCTTAGCAACAGTCTCCTACAATGAGCAGTTCTTC
>NA|TRBV28|NA|TRBJ1-2
CASSYDSRLNGYTF
TGTGCCAGCAGTTACGACAGTCGTCTTAATGGCTACACCTTC
>NA|TRBV7-9|NA|TRBJ2-7
CASSLAGGGYEQYF
TGTGCCAGCAGCTTAGCGGGGGGTGGCTACGAGCAGTACTTC
>NA|TRBV5-4|TRBD1|TRBJ2-3
CASSPQGIVDTQYF
TGTGCCAGCAGCCCACAGGGGATTGTCGATACGCAGTATTTT
>NA|TRBV4-1|TRBD1|TRBJ1-5
CASSSRDSRNQPQHF
TGCGCCAGCAGCTCCCGGGACAGTCGCAATCAGCCCCAGCATTTT
>NA|TRBV20-1|NA|TRBJ2-5
CSATGETQYF
TGCAGTGCCACCGGGGAGACCCAGTACTTC
>NA|TRBV14|TRBD2|TRBJ2-7
CASSQIAGGFDEQYF
TGTGCCAGCAGCCAAATAGCGGGGGGGTTCGACGAGCAGTACTTC
>NA|TRBV7-3|NA|TRBJ2-2
CASSLKGLQGAGELFF
TGTGCCAGCAGCTTAAAGGGCTTACAGGGAGCCGGGGAGCTGTTTTTT
>NA|TRBV7-6|TRBD2|TRBJ2-3
CASSPRLAGPEADTQYF
TGTGCCAGCAGCCCTAGACTAGCGGGTCCCGAGGCGGATACGCAGTATTTT
>NA|TRBV11-2|NA|TRBJ1-1
CASSLGVRNTEAFF
TGTGCCAGCAGCTTAGGGGTGAGAAACACTGAAGCTTTCTTT
>NA|TRBV29-1|TRBD1|TRBJ1-2
CSVEGQGAQGYTF
TGCAGCGTTGAAGGACAGGGGGCGCAGGGCTACACCTTC
>NA|TRBV5-4|NA|TRBJ1-1
CASNRDLNTEAFF
TGTGCCAGCAACCGGGATCTGAACACTGAAGCTTTCTTT
>NA|TRBV10-2|NA|TRBJ2-1
CASSEPTYNEQFF
TGCGCCAGCAGTGAACCAACCTACAATGAGCAGTTCTTC
>NA|TRBV4-2|NA|TRBJ2-7
CASSQEKGTYEQYF
TGTGCCAGCAGCCAAGAAAAGGGTACCTACGAGCAGTACTTC
>NA|TRBV4-1|TRBD1|TRBJ1-6
CASSQDWTGPLSPLHF
TGCGCCAGCAGCCAAGACTGGACAGGACCGCTTTCACCCCTCCACTTT
>NA|TRBV4-3|NA|TRBJ2-1
CASSQDVGEQFF
TGCGCCAGCAGCCAAGATGTCGGTGAGCAGTTCTTC
>NA|TRBV7-3|NA|TRBJ2-3
CASSLTVADTQYF
TGTGCCAGCAGCTTAACCGTAGCAGATACGCAGTATTTT
>NA|TRBV6-5|NA|TRBJ1-4
CASSYSFGRLNEKLFF
TGTGCCAGCAGTTACTCTTTCGGACGGCTTAATGAAAAACTGTTTTTT
>NA|TRBV29-1|NA|TRBJ2-1
CSLRKGRDNEQFF
TGCAGCCTTCGAAAGGGTCGAGACAATGAGCAGTTCTTC
>NA|TRBV5-1|TRBD2|TRBJ2-7
CASSRLAGYSYEQYF
TGCGCCAGCAGTCGACTAGCGGGATACTCCTACGAGCAGTACTTC
>NA|TRBV1|NA|TRBJ2-1
CTSSRGRGALNEQFF
TGCACCAGCAGCCGAGGGCGGGGGGCCCTCAATGAGCAGTTCTTC
>NA|TRBV11-2|NA|TRBJ1-2
CASSATGAGAEGYGYTF
TGTGCCAGCAGCGCAACAGGAGCGGGGGCAGAGGGGTATGGCTACACCTTC
>NA|TRBV14|NA|TRBJ2-5
CASSQDQSGPSETQYF
TGTGCCAGCAGCCAAGATCAGTCCGGCCCATCGGAGACCCAGTACTTC
>once|TRBV6-6|NA|TRBJ2-7
CASSESGDRFYEQYF
TGTGCCAGCAGCGAGTCGGGGGACCGTTTCTACGAGCAGTACTTC
>NA|TRBV9|NA|TRBJ1-3
CASSVDGSGNTIYF
TGTGCCAGCAGCGTAGACGGCTCTGGAAACACCATATATTTT
>NA|TRBV5-4|NA|TRBJ1-3
CASSPDPESSGNTIYF
TGTGCCAGCAGCCCTGACCCCGAGAGCTCTGGAAACACCATATATTTT
>NA|TRBV30|NA|TRBJ1-6
CAWIAAGRGNSPLHF
TGTGCCTGGATAGCGGCAGGGAGGGGTAATTCACCCCTCCACTTT
>NA|TRBV19|NA|TRBJ2-1
CASSPQGIGNEQFF
TGTGCCAGTAGTCCACAGGGAATTGGGAATGAGCAGTTCTTC
>once|TRBV25-1|NA|TRBJ2-5
CASSYPGDQETQYF
TGTGCCAGCAGTTACCCGGGGGACCAAGAGACCCAGTACTTC
>NA|TRBV4-1|TRBD1|TRBJ1-1
CASSQVRRASSGQGEAFF
TGCGCCAGCAGCCAAGTAAGACGTGCGAGTTCGGGACAGGGTGAAGCTTTCTTT
>NA|TRBV19|NA|TRBJ1-1
CASSKVTGTMNTEAFF
TGTGCCAGTAGTAAGGTTACCGGGACAATGAACACTGAAGCTTTCTTT